The rows below give T cell receptor beta chains drawn from one sample of a study of cytomegalovirus exposure and HLA in healthy donors. Method: immunoSEQ multiplex PCR; TCRdb's copy keeps in-frame clones and lacks some. The sample yields about 130,000 clones, about 80% seen once. Sequenced input: PBMCs. Receptors were obtained from a boy aged 2 to 9 in good health and CMV-seronegative. The CDR3 runs from the conserved cysteine through the conserved F or W. A D gene is named only where the DNA matches it firmly. Only part of the rows carry a size: once, few, many, or a class if the clone is expanded.

size,J,D,V,DNA,CDR3
-,TRBJ2-5,-,TRBV30,TGTGCCTGCGACCAAGAGACCCAGTACTTC,CACDQETQYF
-,TRBJ2-7,TRBD1,TRBV27,TGTGCCAGCAGCCTATCGGACAGGGTCGACGAGCAGTACTTC,CASSLSDRVDEQYF
-,TRBJ1-1,TRBD1,TRBV29-1,TGCAGCGCAAGCCCCAATCAGGGGGCGAACACTGAAGCTTTCTTT,CSASPNQGANTEAFF
-,TRBJ2-1,TRBD2,TRBV4-1,TGCGCCAGCAGCCCCCTTGCTACGGGAGGGCCTTACAATGAGCAGTTCTTC,CASSPLATGGPYNEQFF
-,TRBJ1-3,-,TRBV10-1,TGCGCCAGCAGTGAGAACAGCTCTGGAAACACCATATATTTT,CASSENSSGNTIYF
-,TRBJ1-1,TRBD1,TRBV6-6,TGTGCCAGCAGCCAAGCGACAGGGTACACTGAAGCTTTCTTT,CASSQATGYTEAFF
-,TRBJ2-1,TRBD1,TRBV5-8,TGTGCCAGCAGCCTGGGACAGGGGGTAGGCAATGAGCAGTTCTTC,CASSLGQGVGNEQFF
-,TRBJ2-3,-,TRBV5-1,TGCGCCAGCAGATACACAGATACGCAGTATTTT,CASRYTDTQYF
-,TRBJ2-5,TRBD2,TRBV18,TGTGCCAGCCGACCTAGCGGAGAGGAGACCCAGTACTTC,CASRPSGEETQYF
-,TRBJ2-1,-,TRBV19,TGTGCCAGTAGTATAGGGTATCGGAGCAATGAGCAGTTCTTC,CASSIGYRSNEQFF
-,TRBJ1-2,TRBD1,TRBV6-4,TGTGCCAGCAGTGAAGGGACAGGGGTTTATGGCTACACCTTC,CASSEGTGVYGYTF
-,TRBJ1-1,-,TRBV2,TGTGCCAGCCCGGGGGGCTCGGGTGAGAACACTGAAGCTTTCTTT,CASPGGSGENTEAFF
-,TRBJ2-1,TRBD2,TRBV7-3,TGTGCCAGCAGCTGGACTAGCGGGAACTACAATGAGCAGTTCTTC,CASSWTSGNYNEQFF
-,TRBJ2-2,TRBD1,TRBV10-3,TGTGCCATCAGTGAGTCAGTAGGAGGGACAGGGCCTACCGGGGAGCTGTTTTTT,CAISESVGGTGPTGELFF
few,TRBJ2-1,TRBD1,TRBV27,TGTGCCAGCAGTTTGGGGACAGGGGCGACTTACAATGAGCAGTTCTTC,CASSLGTGATYNEQFF
once,TRBJ2-2,TRBD2,TRBV6-1,TGTGCCATATCGGGCGGGAGAAGGACCGGGGAGCTGTTTTTT,CAISGGRRTGELFF
-,TRBJ1-2,-,TRBV27,TGTGCCAGCACCCCAAGGGGGGGGGCTAACTATGGCTACACCTTC,CASTPRGGANYGYTF
-,TRBJ2-1,TRBD2,TRBV27,TGTGCCAGCAGTTTAATGGGCGGGAGGGCCGAGGATGAGCAGTTCTTC,CASSLMGGRAEDEQFF
-,TRBJ2-1,TRBD1,TRBV19,TGTGCCAGTAGTACCCCTGGGACAGGGGCACGGAATGAGCAGTTCTTC,CASSTPGTGARNEQFF
-,TRBJ2-4,-,TRBV5-1,TGCGCCAGCAGCTTGGGGTCTAGGCAGGGGAAAAACATTCAGTACTTC,CASSLGSRQGKNIQYF
few,TRBJ1-1,-,TRBV25-1,TGTGCCAGCAGTGACCCGGGAGGGGGGGACACTGAAGCTTTCTTT,CASSDPGGGDTEAFF
-,TRBJ2-1,TRBD2,TRBV4-1,TGCGCCAGCAGCCAAGGGTGGACTAGCGGGAGGGCCAAGATTGAGCAGTTCTTC,CASSQGWTSGRAKIEQFF
-,TRBJ2-7,TRBD2,TRBV19,TGTGCCAGTAGTACCACTAGCGCTACCTACGAGCAGTACTTC,CASSTTSATYEQYF
-,TRBJ1-6,TRBD1,TRBV18,TGTGCCAGCTCATCATCCCAAGTGACAGGGAATTCACCCCTCCACTTT,CASSSSQVTGNSPLHF
-,TRBJ2-1,TRBD2,TRBV29-1,TGCAGCGTAGCTAGCGGGAGGGGTCTCTCCTACAATGAGCAGTTCTTC,CSVASGRGLSYNEQFF
-,TRBJ2-5,TRBD2,TRBV9,TGCGCCAGCAGCGTAGGGGGGACCAGCGGGAGTGAGACCCAGTACTTC,CASSVGGTSGSETQYF
-,TRBJ1-1,-,TRBV11-2,TGTGCCAGCAGCTTAGCAGGTTCGGGGGGCACTGAAGCTTTCTTT,CASSLAGSGGTEAFF
-,TRBJ1-3,-,TRBV23-1,TGCGCCAGCAGTCTAGGAACCGGGGAACTTTCGGAGGGTGGAAACACCATATATTTT,CASSLGTGELSEGGNTIYF
-,TRBJ2-3,TRBD2,TRBV7-9,TGTGCCAGCAGCTCGCAACTAGCGGGAAGGGTTACAGATACGCAGTATTTT,CASSSQLAGRVTDTQYF
-,TRBJ1-1,TRBD1,TRBV13,TGTGCCAGCAGCCCGGGACAGGGTATGAACACTGAAGCTTTCTTT,CASSPGQGMNTEAFF
few,TRBJ2-1,-,TRBV6-6,TGTGCCAGCAGTTACGAGTTCCACAATGAGCAGTTCTTC,CASSYEFHNEQFF
-,TRBJ1-5,TRBD1,TRBV7-6,TGTGCCAGCAGCCTCGACAGGGGGCATCAGCCCCAGCATTTT,CASSLDRGHQPQHF
-,TRBJ1-5,-,TRBV18,TGTGCCAGCTCACCTGGGGGGGTGGAGCAGCCCCAGCATTTT,CASSPGGVEQPQHF
-,TRBJ2-5,TRBD2,TRBV5-1,TGCGCCAGCAGCCTTGCTGCGGGGGATGTGGAGACCCAGTACTTC,CASSLAAGDVETQYF
-,TRBJ1-2,-,TRBV7-9,TGTGCCAGCAGCCTCCCGGACAGATTCTATGGCTACACCTTC,CASSLPDRFYGYTF
-,TRBJ1-6,-,TRBV5-1,TGCGCCAGCAGCTTCAAGGGAGGGGATTCACCCCTCCACTTT,CASSFKGGDSPLHF
-,TRBJ1-1,-,TRBV2,TGTGCCAGCAGTGTGATCTCGCGGAACACTGAAGCTTTCTTT,CASSVISRNTEAFF
-,TRBJ2-1,-,TRBV19,TGTGCCAGTAGTAAAGACGGACAGCCTCCTCACAATGAGCAGTTCTTC,CASSKDGQPPHNEQFF
few,TRBJ1-6,TRBD1,TRBV25-1,TGTGCCAGCAGTGACAGGGGGTATTCACCCCTCCACTTT,CASSDRGYSPLHF
-,TRBJ1-6,TRBD1,TRBV19,TGTGCCAGTAGTACGACAGGGAATAATTCACCCCTCCACTTT,CASSTTGNNSPLHF
-,TRBJ1-3,-,TRBV10-3,TGTGCCGTACGCGTGGGGAGGGTGGGAAACACCATATATTTT,CAVRVGRVGNTIYF